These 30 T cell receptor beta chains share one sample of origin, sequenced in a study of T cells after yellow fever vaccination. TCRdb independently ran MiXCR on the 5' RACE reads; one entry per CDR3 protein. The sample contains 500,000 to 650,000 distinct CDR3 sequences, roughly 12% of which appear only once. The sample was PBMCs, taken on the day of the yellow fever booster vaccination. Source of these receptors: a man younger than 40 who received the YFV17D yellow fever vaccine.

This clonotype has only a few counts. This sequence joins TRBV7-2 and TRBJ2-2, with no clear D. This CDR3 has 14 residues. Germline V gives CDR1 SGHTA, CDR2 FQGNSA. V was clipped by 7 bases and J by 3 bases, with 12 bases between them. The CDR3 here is CASKKEYYTGELFF. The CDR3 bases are TGTGCCAGCAAGAAGGAGTATTACACCGGGGAGCTGTTTTTT.

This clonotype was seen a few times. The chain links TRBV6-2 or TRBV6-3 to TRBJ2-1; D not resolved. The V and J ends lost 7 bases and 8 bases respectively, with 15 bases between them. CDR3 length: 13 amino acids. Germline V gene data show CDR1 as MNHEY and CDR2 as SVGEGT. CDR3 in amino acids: CASTYPPSHEQFF. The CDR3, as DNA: TGTGCCAGCACCTATCCCCCGTCCCATGAGCAGTTCTTC.

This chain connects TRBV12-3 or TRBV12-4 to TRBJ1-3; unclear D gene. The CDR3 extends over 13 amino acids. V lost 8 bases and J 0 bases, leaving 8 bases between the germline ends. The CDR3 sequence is CASGISSGNTIYF. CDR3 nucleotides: TGTGCCAGCGGTATCAGCTCTGGAAACACCATATATTTT.

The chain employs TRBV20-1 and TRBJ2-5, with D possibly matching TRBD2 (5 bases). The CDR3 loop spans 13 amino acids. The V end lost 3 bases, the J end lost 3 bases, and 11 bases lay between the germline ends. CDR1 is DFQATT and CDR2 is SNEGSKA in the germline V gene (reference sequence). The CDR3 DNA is TGCAGTGCTAGGGAGGTGCCTAAAGAGACCCAGTACTTC. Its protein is CSAREVPKETQYF.

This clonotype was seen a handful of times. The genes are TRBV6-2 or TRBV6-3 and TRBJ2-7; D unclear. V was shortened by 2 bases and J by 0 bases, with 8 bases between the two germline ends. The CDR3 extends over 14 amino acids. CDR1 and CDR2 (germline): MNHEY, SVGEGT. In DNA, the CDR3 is TGTGCCAGCAGTTACGGGCGGACCTCCTACGAGCAGTACTTC. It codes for CASSYGRTSYEQYF.

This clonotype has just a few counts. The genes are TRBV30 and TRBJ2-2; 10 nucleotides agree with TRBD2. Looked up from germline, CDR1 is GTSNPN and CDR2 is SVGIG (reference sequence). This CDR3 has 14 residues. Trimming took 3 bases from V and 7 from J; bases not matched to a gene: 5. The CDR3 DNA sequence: TGTGCCTGGAGCGGCGCTAGCGGGAGCGGGGAGCTGTTTTTT. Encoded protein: CAWSGASGSGELFF.

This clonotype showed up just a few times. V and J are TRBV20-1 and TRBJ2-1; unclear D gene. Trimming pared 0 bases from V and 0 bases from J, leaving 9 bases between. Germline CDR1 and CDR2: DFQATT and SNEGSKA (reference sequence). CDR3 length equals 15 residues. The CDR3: CSARDQLHSYNEQFF. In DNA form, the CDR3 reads TGCAGTGCTAGAGACCAGCTACACTCCTACAATGAGCAGTTCTTC.

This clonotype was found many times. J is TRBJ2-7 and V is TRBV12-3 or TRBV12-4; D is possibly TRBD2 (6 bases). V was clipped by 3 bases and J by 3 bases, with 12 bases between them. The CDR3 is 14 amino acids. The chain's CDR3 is CASSFGGWGYEQYF. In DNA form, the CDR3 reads TGTGCCAGCAGTTTCGGAGGGTGGGGCTACGAGCAGTACTTC.

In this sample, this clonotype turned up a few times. CDR3 in amino acids: CASSRTSGSNTGELFF. The CDR3, as DNA: TGTGCCAGCAGTCGAACTAGCGGGAGTAACACCGGGGAGCTGTTTTTT. The V and J genes are TRBV6-1 and TRBJ2-2; 11 nucleotides line up with TRBD2. Germline V lookup: CDR1 MNHNS, CDR2 SASEGT. Trimming removed 5 bases from V and 2 bases from J; junction bases left unmatched: 4. The CDR3 has 16 amino acids.

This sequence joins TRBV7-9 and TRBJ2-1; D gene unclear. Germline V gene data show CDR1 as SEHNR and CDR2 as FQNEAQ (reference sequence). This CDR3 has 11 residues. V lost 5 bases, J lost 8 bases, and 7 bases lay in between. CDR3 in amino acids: CASSTVYEQFF. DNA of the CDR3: TGTGCCAGCAGCACCGTCTATGAGCAGTTCTTC.

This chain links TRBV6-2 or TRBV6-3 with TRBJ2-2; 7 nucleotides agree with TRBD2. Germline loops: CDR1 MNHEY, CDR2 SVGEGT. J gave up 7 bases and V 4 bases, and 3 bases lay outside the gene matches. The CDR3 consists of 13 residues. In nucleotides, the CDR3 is TGTGCCAGCAGTTGGACTAGAATCGGGGAGCTGTTTTTT. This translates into CASSWTRIGELFF.

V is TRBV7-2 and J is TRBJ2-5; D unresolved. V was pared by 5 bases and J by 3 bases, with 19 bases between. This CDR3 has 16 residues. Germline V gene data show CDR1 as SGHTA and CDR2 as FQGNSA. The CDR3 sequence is CASSVRAAPGEETQYF. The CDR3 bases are TGTGCCAGCAGCGTCCGGGCCGCCCCCGGCGAAGAGACCCAGTACTTC.

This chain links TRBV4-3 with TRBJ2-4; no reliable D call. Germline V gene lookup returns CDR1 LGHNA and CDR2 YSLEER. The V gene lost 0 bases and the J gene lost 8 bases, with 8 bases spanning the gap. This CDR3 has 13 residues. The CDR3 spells CASSQEGGDIQYF. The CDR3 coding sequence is TGCGCCAGCAGCCAAGAGGGTGGGGACATTCAGTACTTC.

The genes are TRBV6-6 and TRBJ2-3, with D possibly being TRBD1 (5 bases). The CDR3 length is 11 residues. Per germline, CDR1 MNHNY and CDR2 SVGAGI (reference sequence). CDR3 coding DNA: TGTGCGGCCCAGGGAACAGATACGCAGTATTTT. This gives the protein CAAQGTDTQYF.

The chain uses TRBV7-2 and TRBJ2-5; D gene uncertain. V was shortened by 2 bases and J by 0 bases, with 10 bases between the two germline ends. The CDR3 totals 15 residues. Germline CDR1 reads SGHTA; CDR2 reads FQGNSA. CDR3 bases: TGTGCCAGCAGCTTATACGAGATGTACCAAGAGACCCAGTACTTC. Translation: CASSLYEMYQETQYF.

The CDR3 is CASSLGTGRLYEQYF. The CDR3 nucleotides are TGTGCCAGCAGCCTTGGGACAGGGAGGCTCTACGAGCAGTACTTC. J is TRBJ2-7 and V is TRBV14, with TRBD1 identical over 9 bases. The V and J ends lost 4 bases and 3 bases, in that order; junction bases with no gene match: 7. The CDR3 contains 15 residues. Germline CDR1 is SGHDN and CDR2 is FVKESK. The entire variable domain, with the rest obtained from reference TRBV14 and TRBJ2-7, is as follows: EAGVTQFPSHSVIEKGQTVTLRCDPISGHDNLYWYRRVMGKEIKFLLHFVKESKQDESGMPNNRFLAERTGGTYSTLKVQPAELEDSGVYFCASSLGTGRLYEQYFGPGTRLTVT.

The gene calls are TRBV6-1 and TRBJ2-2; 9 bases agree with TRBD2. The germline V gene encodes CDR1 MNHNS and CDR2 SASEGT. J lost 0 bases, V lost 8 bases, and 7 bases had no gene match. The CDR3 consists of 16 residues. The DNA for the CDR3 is TGTGCCAGCCGGGCCTCTAGCGGGGCGAACACCGGGGAGCTGTTTTTT. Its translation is CASRASSGANTGELFF.

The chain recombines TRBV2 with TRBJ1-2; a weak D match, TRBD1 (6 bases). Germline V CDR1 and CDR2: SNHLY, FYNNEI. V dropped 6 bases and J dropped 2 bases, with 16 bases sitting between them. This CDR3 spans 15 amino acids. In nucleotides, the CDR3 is TGTGCCAGCAGACCCGAGCGGGGGCAAAACTATGGCTACACCTTC. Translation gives CASRPERGQNYGYTF.

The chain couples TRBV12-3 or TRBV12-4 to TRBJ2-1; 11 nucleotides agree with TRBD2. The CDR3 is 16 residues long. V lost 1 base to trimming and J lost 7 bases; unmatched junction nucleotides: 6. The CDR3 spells CASSLVGLAGRNEQFF. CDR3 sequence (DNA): TGTGCCAGCAGTTTAGTCGGACTAGCGGGCAGGAATGAGCAGTTCTTC.

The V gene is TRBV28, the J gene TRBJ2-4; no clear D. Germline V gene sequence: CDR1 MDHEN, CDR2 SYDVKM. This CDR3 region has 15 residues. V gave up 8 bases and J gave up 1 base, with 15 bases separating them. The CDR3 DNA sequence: TGTGCCAGCTCTCTCGTAGAAAGTGCCAAAAACATTCAGTACTTC. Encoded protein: CASSLVESAKNIQYF.

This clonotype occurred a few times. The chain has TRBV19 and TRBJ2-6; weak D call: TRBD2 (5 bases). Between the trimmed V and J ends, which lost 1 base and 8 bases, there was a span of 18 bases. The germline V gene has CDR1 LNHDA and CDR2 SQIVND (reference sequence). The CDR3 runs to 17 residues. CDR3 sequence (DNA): TGTGCCAGTAGTATAGTGAGTCGGGGTCTAGATTCCAACGTCCTGACTTTC. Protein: CASSIVSRGLDSNVLTF.

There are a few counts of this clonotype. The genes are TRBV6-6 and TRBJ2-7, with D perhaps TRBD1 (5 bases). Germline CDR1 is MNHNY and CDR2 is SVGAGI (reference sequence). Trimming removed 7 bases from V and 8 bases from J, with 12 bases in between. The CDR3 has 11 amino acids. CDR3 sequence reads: CASTSPGKQYF. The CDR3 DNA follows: TGTGCCAGCACCTCACCAGGGAAGCAGTACTTC.

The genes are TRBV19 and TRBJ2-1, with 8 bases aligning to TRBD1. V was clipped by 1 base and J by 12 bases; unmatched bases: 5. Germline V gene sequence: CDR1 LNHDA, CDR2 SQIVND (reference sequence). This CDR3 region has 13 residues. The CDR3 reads CASSIGTGGRQFF. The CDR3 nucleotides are TGTGCCAGTAGTATAGGTACAGGGGGGAGGCAGTTCTTC.

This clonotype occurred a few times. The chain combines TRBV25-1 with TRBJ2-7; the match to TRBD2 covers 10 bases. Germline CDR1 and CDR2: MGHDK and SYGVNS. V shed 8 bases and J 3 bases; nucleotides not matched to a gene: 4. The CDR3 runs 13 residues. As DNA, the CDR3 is TGTGCCAGCCCCCCTAGCGGGAGCTACGAGCAGTACTTC. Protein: CASPPSGSYEQYF.

CDR3 region: CSAHKEETQYF. The CDR3 region has the DNA TGCAGTGCACACAAGGAAGAGACCCAGTACTTC. The chain combines TRBV20-1 with TRBJ2-5, with no clear D. The CDR3 has 11 residues. V lost 6 bases and J 3 bases, leaving 8 bases between the germline ends. The germline V gene has CDR1 DFQATT and CDR2 SNEGSKA (reference sequence).

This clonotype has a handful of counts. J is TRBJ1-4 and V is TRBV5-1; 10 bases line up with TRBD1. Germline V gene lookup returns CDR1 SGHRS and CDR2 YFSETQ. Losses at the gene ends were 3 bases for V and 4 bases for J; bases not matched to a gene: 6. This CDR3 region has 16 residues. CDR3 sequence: CASSSNRDRGNEKLFF. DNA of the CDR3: TGCGCCAGCAGCTCGAACCGGGACAGGGGTAATGAAAAACTGTTTTTT.

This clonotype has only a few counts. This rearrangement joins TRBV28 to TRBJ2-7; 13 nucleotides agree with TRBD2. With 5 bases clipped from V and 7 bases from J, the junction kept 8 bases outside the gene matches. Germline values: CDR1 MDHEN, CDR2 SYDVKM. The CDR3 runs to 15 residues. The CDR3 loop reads CASSILAGGPREQYF. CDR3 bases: TGTGCCAGCAGTATACTAGCGGGAGGGCCGAGGGAGCAGTACTTC.

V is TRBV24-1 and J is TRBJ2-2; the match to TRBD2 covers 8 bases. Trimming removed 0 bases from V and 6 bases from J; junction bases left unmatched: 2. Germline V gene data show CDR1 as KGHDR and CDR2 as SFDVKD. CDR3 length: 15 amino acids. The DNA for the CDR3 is TGTGCCACCAGTGATTTGCCAGCGGGAGCCGGGGAGCTGTTTTTT. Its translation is CATSDLPAGAGELFF.

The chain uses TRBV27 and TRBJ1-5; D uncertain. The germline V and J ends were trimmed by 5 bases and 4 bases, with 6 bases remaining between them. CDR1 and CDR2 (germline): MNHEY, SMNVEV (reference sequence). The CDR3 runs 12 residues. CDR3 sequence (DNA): TGTGCCAGCAGTGCGGGGAATCAGCCCCAGCATTTT. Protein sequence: CASSAGNQPQHF.

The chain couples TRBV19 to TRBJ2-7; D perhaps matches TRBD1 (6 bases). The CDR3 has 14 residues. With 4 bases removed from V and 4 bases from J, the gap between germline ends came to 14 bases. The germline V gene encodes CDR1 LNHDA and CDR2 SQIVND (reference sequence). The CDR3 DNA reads TGTGCCAGTAGTACCTCCGGACAGCGATACGAGCAGTACTTC. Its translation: CASSTSGQRYEQYF.